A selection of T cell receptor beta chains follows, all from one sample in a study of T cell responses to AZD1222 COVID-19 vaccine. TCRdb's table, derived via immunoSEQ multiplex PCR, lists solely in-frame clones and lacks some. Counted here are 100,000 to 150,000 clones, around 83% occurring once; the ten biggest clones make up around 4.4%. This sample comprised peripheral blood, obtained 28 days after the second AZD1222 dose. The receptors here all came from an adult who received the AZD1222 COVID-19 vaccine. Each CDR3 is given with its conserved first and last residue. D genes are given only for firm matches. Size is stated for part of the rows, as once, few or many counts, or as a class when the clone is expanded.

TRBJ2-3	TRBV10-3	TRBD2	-	CAISEPTGTITSTDTQYF	TGTGCCATCAGTGAGCCTACCGGGACTATAACTAGCACAGATACGCAGTATTTT
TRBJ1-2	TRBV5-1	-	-	CASSLGPDSRGYTF	TGCGCCAGCAGCTTGGGTCCAGACTCTCGTGGCTACACCTTC
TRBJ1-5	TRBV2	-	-	CASTSLPGSGQPQHF	TGTGCCAGCACCAGTCTCCCAGGGAGTGGGCAGCCCCAGCATTTT
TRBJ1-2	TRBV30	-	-	CAWSLGAELPSYGYTF	TGTGCCTGGAGTTTGGGGGCAGAACTACCGTCCTATGGCTACACCTTC
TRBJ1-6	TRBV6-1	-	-	CASSEREWDRNSPLHF	TGTGCCAGCAGTGAAAGGGAGTGGGATCGGAATTCACCCCTCCACTTT
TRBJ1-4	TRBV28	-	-	CASSLVSAANEKLFF	TGTGCCAGCAGTTTAGTTTCGGCAGCAAATGAAAAACTGTTTTTT
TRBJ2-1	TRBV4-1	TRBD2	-	CASSNPGLAGARSDEQFF	TGCGCCAGCTCGAACCCGGGACTAGCGGGGGCTAGAAGTGATGAGCAGTTCTTC
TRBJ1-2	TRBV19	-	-	CASSIGGYRDGYTF	TGTGCCAGTAGTATCGGGGGGTATAGGGATGGCTACACCTTC
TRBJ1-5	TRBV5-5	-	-	CASSLASRQPQHF	TGTGCCAGCAGCTTGGCCTCGAGGCAGCCCCAGCATTTT
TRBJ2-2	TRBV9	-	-	CASSVNYGTGELFF	TGTGCCAGCAGCGTAAATTATGGGACCGGGGAGCTGTTTTTT
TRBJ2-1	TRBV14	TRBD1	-	CASSSTTGSPYNEQFF	TGTGCCAGCAGCTCGACGACAGGGTCCCCTTACAATGAGCAGTTCTTC
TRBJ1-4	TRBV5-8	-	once	CASSLSEVVKLFF	TGTGCCAGCAGCTTGTCTGAGGTTGTGAAACTGTTTTTT
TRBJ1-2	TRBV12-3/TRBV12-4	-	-	CASSLGEAYGYTF	TGTGCCAGCAGTTTAGGGGAGGCGTATGGCTACACCTTC
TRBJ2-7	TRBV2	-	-	CASRPNRDTDYEQYF	TGTGCCAGCAGGCCCAACCGGGACACCGATTACGAGCAGTACTTC
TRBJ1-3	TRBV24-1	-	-	CATSDPGLSGNTIYF	TGTGCCACCAGTGACCCAGGTCTCTCTGGAAACACCATATATTTT
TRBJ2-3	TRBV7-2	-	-	CASSYPLRTDTQYF	TGTGCCAGCAGTTACCCCCTGCGCACAGATACGCAGTATTTT
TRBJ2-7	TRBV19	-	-	CASSAPGAYGYEQYF	TGTGCCAGTAGTGCCCCGGGGGCCTACGGCTACGAGCAGTACTTC
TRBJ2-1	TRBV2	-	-	CARQKLDERFYNEQFF	TGTGCCAGACAAAAACTGGACGAGAGATTTTACAATGAGCAGTTCTTC
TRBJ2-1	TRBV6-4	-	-	CASSDTDKNYNEQFF	TGTGCCAGCAGTGACACGGACAAAAACTACAATGAGCAGTTCTTC
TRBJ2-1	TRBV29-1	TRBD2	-	CSVAGGPRNEQFF	TGCAGCGTAGCGGGGGGGCCGAGGAATGAGCAGTTCTTC
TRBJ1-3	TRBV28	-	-	CASSDLLGGNTIYF	TGTGCCAGCTCTGACCTCCTTGGCGGAAACACCATATATTTT
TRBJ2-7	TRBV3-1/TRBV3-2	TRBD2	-	CASSQVSGGLVGEQYF	TGTGCCAGCAGCCAAGTTAGCGGGGGGCTCGTCGGCGAGCAGTACTTC
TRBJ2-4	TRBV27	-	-	CASSPHVENIQYF	TGTGCCAGCAGCCCGCATGTCGAAAACATTCAGTACTTC
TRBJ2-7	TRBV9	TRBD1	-	CASSVGAGGAEEQYF	TGTGCCAGCAGCGTAGGGGCAGGGGGCGCGGAGGAGCAGTACTTC
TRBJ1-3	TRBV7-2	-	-	CASSSGSGNTIYF	TGTGCCAGCAGTTCGGGGTCTGGAAACACCATATATTTT
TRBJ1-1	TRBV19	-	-	CASSIGNTEAFF	TGTGCCAGTAGTATTGGTAACACTGAAGCTTTCTTT
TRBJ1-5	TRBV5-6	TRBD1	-	CASSSDRGGQPQHF	TGTGCCAGCAGCTCCGACAGGGGCGGCCAGCCCCAGCATTTT
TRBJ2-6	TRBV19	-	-	CASSIQSGANVLTF	TGTGCCAGTAGTATCCAGTCTGGGGCCAACGTCCTGACTTTC
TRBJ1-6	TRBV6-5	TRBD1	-	CASRGGRDNSPLHF	TGTGCCAGCAGAGGGGGCAGAGATAATTCACCCCTCCACTTT
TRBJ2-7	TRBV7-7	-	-	CASSKGLTNEQYF	TGTGCCAGCAGCAAGGGGCTTACCAACGAGCAGTACTTC
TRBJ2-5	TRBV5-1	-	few	CASSWQLETQYF	TGCGCCAGCAGCTGGCAGCTGGAGACCCAGTACTTC
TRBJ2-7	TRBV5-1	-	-	CASSRPGAYEQYF	TGCGCCAGCAGCCGCCCGGGGGCCTACGAGCAGTACTTC
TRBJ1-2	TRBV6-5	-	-	CASSYSKGFYGYTF	TGTGCCAGCAGTTACTCTAAGGGGTTCTATGGCTACACCTTC
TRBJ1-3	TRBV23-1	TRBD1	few	CASSQMADRGLYTIYF	TGCGCCAGCAGTCAAATGGCCGACAGGGGTCTATACACCATATATTTT
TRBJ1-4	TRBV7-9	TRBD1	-	CASSLGGDREKLFF	TGTGCCAGCAGCTTAGGAGGGGACAGGGAAAAACTGTTTTTT
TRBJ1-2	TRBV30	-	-	CAWSDTPQGSYGYTF	TGTGCCTGGAGTGATACCCCACAGGGATCCTATGGCTACACCTTC
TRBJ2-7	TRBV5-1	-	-	CASSSPGVASTYEQYF	TGCGCCAGCAGCTCCCCGGGGGTAGCCTCGACCTACGAGCAGTACTTC
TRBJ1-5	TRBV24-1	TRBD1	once	CATSDWVGGGQPQHF	TGTGCCACCAGTGATTGGGTAGGGGGCGGGCAGCCCCAGCATTTT
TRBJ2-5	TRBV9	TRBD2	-	CASSVALTSVETQYF	TGTGCCAGCAGCGTAGCTCTCACTAGCGTTGAGACCCAGTACTTC
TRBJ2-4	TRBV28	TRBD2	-	CASSSGTSGDIQYF	TGTGCCAGCAGCTCTGGGACTAGCGGAGACATTCAGTACTTC
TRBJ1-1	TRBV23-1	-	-	CASSQYRPWRTEAFF	TGCGCCAGCAGTCAATATCGACCCTGGAGGACTGAAGCTTTCTTT
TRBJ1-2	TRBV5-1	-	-	CASSKSEGEKGGYTF	TGCGCCAGCAGCAAATCGGAGGGGGAGAAGGGTGGCTACACCTTC
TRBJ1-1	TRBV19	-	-	CASSIQGSSTEAFF	TGTGCCAGTAGTATACAGGGATCGAGCACTGAAGCTTTCTTT
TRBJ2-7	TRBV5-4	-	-	CASSGGASPYEQYF	TGTGCCAGCAGCGGAGGAGCTAGCCCCTACGAGCAGTACTTC
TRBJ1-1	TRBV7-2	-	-	CASKLPQGAEAFF	TGTGCCAGCAAGCTACCTCAGGGAGCTGAAGCTTTCTTT
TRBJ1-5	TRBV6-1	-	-	CASSEAYSGGNQPQHF	TGTGCCAGCAGTGAAGCGTATTCAGGGGGCAATCAGCCCCAGCATTTT
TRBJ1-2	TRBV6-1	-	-	CASSDAYGYTF	TGTGCCAGCAGTGATGCCTATGGCTACACCTTC
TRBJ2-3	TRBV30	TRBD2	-	CAWRLAGAPSTDTQYF	TGTGCCTGGAGATTAGCGGGGGCCCCTAGCACAGATACGCAGTATTTT
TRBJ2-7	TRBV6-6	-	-	CASSSRVFEQYF	TGTGCCAGCAGTTCTAGGGTGTTCGAGCAGTACTTC
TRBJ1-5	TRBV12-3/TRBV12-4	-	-	CASSSGVGPQHF	TGTGCCAGCAGTTCGGGCGTCGGGCCCCAGCATTTT
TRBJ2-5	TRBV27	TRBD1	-	CASSLSTGAQETQYF	TGTGCCAGCAGTTTATCAACAGGGGCCCAAGAGACCCAGTACTTC
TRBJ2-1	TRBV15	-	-	CATSRVRSSYNEQFF	TGTGCCACCAGCAGAGTTCGCAGCTCCTACAATGAGCAGTTCTTC